A single sample gave rise to the 2 T cell receptor beta chains below, sequenced in a study of blood T cells in healthy people across ages. A second PCR of 7 to 11 cycles used a sample-barcoded 5' primer and a J-beta primer mix. MiXCR was run by TCRdb on the 5' RACE reads, yielding one entry per CDR3 protein. The sample records roughly 1.9 million distinct CDR3 sequences, 35% to 50% being singletons. The material sequenced was blood. These receptors were collected from a human donor in good health.

This chain connects TRBV28 to TRBJ2-2; 8 bases fit TRBD1. V lost 3 bases, J lost 6 bases, and 3 bases stayed unmatched. The CDR3 totals 14 residues. Germline CDR1 and CDR2: MDHEN and SYDVKM. The CDR3 here is CASSLNRGAGELFF. The DNA for the CDR3 is TGTGCCAGCAGTTTGAACAGGGGGGCCGGGGAGCTGTTTTTT.

This chain connects TRBV7-2 to TRBJ1-2; the D is unclear. CDR3 length: 15 residues. Trimming removed 1 base at V and 3 bases at J, with 12 bases between. CDR1 is SGHTA, CDR2 FQGNSA, per germline. The CDR3 sequence: CASSLVPNTYYGYTF. The CDR3 DNA sequence: TGTGCCAGCAGCTTAGTTCCTAATACATACTATGGCTACACCTTC.